This is a list of T cell receptor beta chains from one sample in a study of blood T cell repertoires in COVID-19. Profiling relied on immunoSEQ multiplex PCR, and the TCRdb table lists in-frame clones only, not all of them. The sample records 70,000 or so clones, around nine tenths being singletons. Material: peripheral blood. The source is a woman aged 18-29 years with acute or convalescent COVID-19. Each CDR3 is given with its conserved first and last residue. Each record gives: J gene, D gene, CDR3 length, clone size, V gene, CDR3 DNA, CDR3 protein. A D gene is named only where the DNA matches it firmly. Where a row states a size, it is once, few, many or the class of an expanded clone; other rows omit it.

J: TRBJ1-5; D: .; length: 19; size: .; V: TRBV11-3; DNA: TGTGCCAGCAGCTTAGAAAAAGCGGAGGGAAAGAATAGCAATCAGCCCCAGCATTTT; CDR3: CASSLEKAEGKNSNQPQHF
J: TRBJ1-4; D: TRBD1; length: 14; size: .; V: TRBV28; DNA: TGTGCCAGCAGTGGGGACAGGCTGTATGAAAAACTGTTTTTT; CDR3: CASSGDRLYEKLFF
J: TRBJ1-2; D: .; length: 14; size: .; V: TRBV28; DNA: TGTGCCAGCAGCCCCCCAGGGAAGGGCTATGGCTACACCTTC; CDR3: CASSPPGKGYGYTF
J: TRBJ1-2; D: .; length: 11; size: .; V: TRBV30; DNA: TGTGCCTGGAGCACAGCCTATGGCTACACCTTC; CDR3: CAWSTAYGYTF
J: TRBJ1-3; D: .; length: 13; size: .; V: TRBV6-5; DNA: TGTGCCATTGGACAAGACTCTGGAAACACCATATATTTT; CDR3: CAIGQDSGNTIYF
J: TRBJ2-7; D: TRBD2; length: 16; size: .; V: TRBV7-4; DNA: TGTGCCAGCAGATCCGGGACTAGCGGGAGGTCGAACGAGCAGTACTTC; CDR3: CASRSGTSGRSNEQYF
J: TRBJ2-5; D: .; length: 13; size: .; V: TRBV28; DNA: TGTGCCAGCAGTTTACCTAGATCGGAGACCCAGTACTTC; CDR3: CASSLPRSETQYF
J: TRBJ1-3; D: TRBD1; length: 13; size: .; V: TRBV30; DNA: TGTGCCTTTTACAGGGGTTTTGGAAACACCATATATTTT; CDR3: CAFYRGFGNTIYF
J: TRBJ1-5; D: .; length: 15; size: .; V: TRBV28; DNA: TGTGCCAGCAGCGGGGGGGATTACCTCAATCAGCCCCAGCATTTT; CDR3: CASSGGDYLNQPQHF
J: TRBJ1-1; D: .; length: 17; size: .; V: TRBV2; DNA: TGTGCCAGCAGTGAAGTGTGGAGCCGCGACAGTAAGACTGAAGCTTTCTTT; CDR3: CASSEVWSRDSKTEAFF
J: TRBJ1-2; D: .; length: 16; size: .; V: TRBV5-1; DNA: TGCGCCAGCAGCTTGGTTCTGGGGGGGCGAGCCTATGGCTACACCTTC; CDR3: CASSLVLGGRAYGYTF
J: TRBJ2-5; D: .; length: 16; size: .; V: TRBV21-1; DNA: TGTGCCAGCAGCGACCCGACAGGGGCGATACAAGAGACCCAGTACTTC; CDR3: CASSDPTGAIQETQYF
J: TRBJ2-4; D: TRBD1; length: 13; size: once; V: TRBV7-2; DNA: TGTGCCAGCAGCCCAGACAGGGTTAACATTCAGTACTTC; CDR3: CASSPDRVNIQYF
J: TRBJ1-6; D: .; length: 13; size: .; V: TRBV6-5; DNA: TGTGCCAGCAATACTCGAAGTAATTCACCCCTCCACTTT; CDR3: CASNTRSNSPLHF
J: TRBJ2-1; D: TRBD1; length: 15; size: .; V: TRBV11-2; DNA: TGTGCCAGCAGCTTAGATCGGGGGACAGGGAATGAGCAGTTCTTC; CDR3: CASSLDRGTGNEQFF
J: TRBJ1-6; D: .; length: 15; size: .; V: TRBV9; DNA: TGTGCCAGCAGCGTAGAGGGGGTGGCCAATTCACCCCTCCACTTT; CDR3: CASSVEGVANSPLHF
J: TRBJ1-6; D: .; length: 17; size: .; V: TRBV6-1; DNA: TGTGCCAGCAGTGGAAATGTCCACAGGGTTTATAATTCACCCCTCCACTTT; CDR3: CASSGNVHRVYNSPLHF
J: TRBJ1-5; D: .; length: 15; size: .; V: TRBV10-2; DNA: TGCGCCAGCAGTCTAACAGGTACTAGCAATCAGCCCCAGCATTTT; CDR3: CASSLTGTSNQPQHF
J: TRBJ1-1; D: TRBD1; length: 17; size: once; V: TRBV30; DNA: TGTGCCTGGAGTGTATGGGAGAACAGGGGAATGAACACTGAAGCTTTCTTT; CDR3: CAWSVWENRGMNTEAFF
J: TRBJ2-5; D: .; length: 16; size: .; V: TRBV9; DNA: TGTGCCAGCAGCCAAACCAGCGGGATGGGGGCAGAGACCCAGTACTTC; CDR3: CASSQTSGMGAETQYF
J: TRBJ2-3; D: TRBD1; length: 15; size: .; V: TRBV18; DNA: TGTGCCAGCTCCCCGACAGGGGCGAGCACAGATACGCAGTATTTT; CDR3: CASSPTGASTDTQYF
J: TRBJ2-3; D: TRBD2; length: 15; size: few; V: TRBV6-1; DNA: TGTGCCAGCAGTGAGGCTAGCGGGTCCACAGATACGCAGTATTTT; CDR3: CASSEASGSTDTQYF
J: TRBJ2-3; D: .; length: 13; size: .; V: TRBV15; DNA: TGTGCCACCAGCAATCGACATGGAGATACGCAGTATTTT; CDR3: CATSNRHGDTQYF
J: TRBJ1-3; D: .; length: 17; size: once; V: TRBV2; DNA: TGTGCCAGCAACCGGGGGGGCGACATCTCCCTAGGAAACACCATATATTTT; CDR3: CASNRGGDISLGNTIYF
J: TRBJ2-1; D: TRBD2; length: 18; size: .; V: TRBV14; DNA: TGTGCCAGCAGCCCCGGACTAGCGGGGGGCCTATCCCCCAATGAGCAGTTCTTC; CDR3: CASSPGLAGGLSPNEQFF